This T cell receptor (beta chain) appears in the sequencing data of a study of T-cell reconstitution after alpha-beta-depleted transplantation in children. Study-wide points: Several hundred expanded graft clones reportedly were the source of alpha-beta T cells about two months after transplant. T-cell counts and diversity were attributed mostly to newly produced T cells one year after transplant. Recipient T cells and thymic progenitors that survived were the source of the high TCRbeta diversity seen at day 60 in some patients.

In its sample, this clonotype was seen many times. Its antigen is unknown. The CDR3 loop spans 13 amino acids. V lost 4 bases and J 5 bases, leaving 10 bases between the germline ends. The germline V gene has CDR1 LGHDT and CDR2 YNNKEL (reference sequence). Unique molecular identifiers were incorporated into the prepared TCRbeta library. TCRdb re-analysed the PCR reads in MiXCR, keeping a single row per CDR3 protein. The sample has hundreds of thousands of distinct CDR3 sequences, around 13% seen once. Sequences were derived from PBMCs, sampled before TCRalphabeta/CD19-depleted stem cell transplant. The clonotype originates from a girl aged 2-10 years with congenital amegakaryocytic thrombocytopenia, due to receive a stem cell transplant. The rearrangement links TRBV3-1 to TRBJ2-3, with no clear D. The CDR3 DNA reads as TGTGCCAGCAGCCGACAAGACCAAGATACGCAGTATTTT. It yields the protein CASSRQDQDTQYF.